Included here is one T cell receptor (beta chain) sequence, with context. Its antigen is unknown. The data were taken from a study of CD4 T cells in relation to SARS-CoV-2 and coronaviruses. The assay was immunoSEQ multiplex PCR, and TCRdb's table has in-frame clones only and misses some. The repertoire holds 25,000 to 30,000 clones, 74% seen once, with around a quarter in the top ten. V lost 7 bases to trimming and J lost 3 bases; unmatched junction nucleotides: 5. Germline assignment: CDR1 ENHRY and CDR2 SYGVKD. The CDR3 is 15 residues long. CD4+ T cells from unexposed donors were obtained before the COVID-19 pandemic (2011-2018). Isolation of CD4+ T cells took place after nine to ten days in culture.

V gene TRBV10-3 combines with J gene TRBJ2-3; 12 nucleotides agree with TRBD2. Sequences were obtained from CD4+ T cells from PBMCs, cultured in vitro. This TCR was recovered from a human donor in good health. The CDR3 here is CAIKVTSGRTDTQYF. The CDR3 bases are TGTGCCATCAAGGTCACTAGCGGGAGGACAGATACGCAGTATTTT.